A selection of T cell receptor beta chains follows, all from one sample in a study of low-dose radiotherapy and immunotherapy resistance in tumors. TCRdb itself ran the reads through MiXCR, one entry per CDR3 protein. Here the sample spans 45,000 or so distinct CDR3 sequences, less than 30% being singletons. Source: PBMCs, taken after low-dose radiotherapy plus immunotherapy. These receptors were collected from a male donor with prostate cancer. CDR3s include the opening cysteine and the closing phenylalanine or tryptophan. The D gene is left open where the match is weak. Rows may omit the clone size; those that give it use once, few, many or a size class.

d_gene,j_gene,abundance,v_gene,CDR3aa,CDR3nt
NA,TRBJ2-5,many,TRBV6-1,CASTEVLIQETQYF,TGTGCCAGCACAGAGGTCCTTATCCAAGAGACCCAGTACTTC
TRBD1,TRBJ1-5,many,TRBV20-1,CSATTGTGVITPQHF,TGCAGTGCTACTACCGGGACAGGGGTTATAACGCCCCAGCATTTT
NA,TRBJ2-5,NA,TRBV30,CAWSVLAGPPQETQYF,TGTGCCTGGAGTGTATTGGCGGGGCCCCCCCAAGAGACCCAGTACTTC
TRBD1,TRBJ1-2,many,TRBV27,CASSFRAAGGGGNYGYTF,TGTGCCAGCAGTTTTCGGGCGGCAGGGGGAGGTGGCAACTATGGCTACACCTTC
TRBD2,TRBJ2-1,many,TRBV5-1,CASSLTSGGDEQFF,TGCGCCAGCAGCTTGACTAGCGGGGGCGATGAGCAGTTCTTC
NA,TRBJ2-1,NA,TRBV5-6,CASRKRPSGSSYNEQFF,TGTGCCAGCAGAAAGCGACCAAGCGGTAGCTCCTACAATGAGCAGTTCTTC
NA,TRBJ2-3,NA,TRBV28,CASKLDRWGGYGTQYF,TGTGCCAGTAAACTTGACAGGTGGGGCGGGTATGGTACGCAGTATTTT
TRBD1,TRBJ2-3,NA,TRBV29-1,CSVEGTGASSTDTQYF,TGCAGCGTTGAAGGGACAGGGGCCTCTAGCACAGATACGCAGTATTTT
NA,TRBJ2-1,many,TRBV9,CASSGQIVNEQFF,TGTGCCAGCAGCGGACAGATCGTCAATGAGCAGTTCTTC
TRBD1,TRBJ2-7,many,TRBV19,CASRQGPPSYEQYF,TGTGCCAGCCGACAGGGGCCACCCTCCTACGAGCAGTACTTC
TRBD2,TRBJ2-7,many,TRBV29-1,CSVGLLAGGLGPYEQYF,TGCAGCGTTGGATTGTTAGCGGGAGGTCTAGGACCCTACGAGCAGTACTTC
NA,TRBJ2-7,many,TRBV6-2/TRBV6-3,CASSGDTGSYEQYF,TGTGCCAGCAGTGGGGACACTGGTTCCTACGAGCAGTACTTC
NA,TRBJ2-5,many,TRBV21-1,CASPGREQETQYF,TGTGCCAGCCCTGGGCGCGAACAAGAGACCCAGTACTTC
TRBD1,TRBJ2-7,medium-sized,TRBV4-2,CASSQAQGQGYEQYF,TGTGCCAGCAGCCAAGCCCAGGGACAGGGCTACGAGCAGTACTTC
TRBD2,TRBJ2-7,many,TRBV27,CASKLAGGGDEQYF,TGTGCCAGCAAACTAGCGGGGGGTGGCGACGAGCAGTACTTC
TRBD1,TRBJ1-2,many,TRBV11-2,CASSRTGTGPSNGYTF,TGTGCCAGCAGTCGGACCGGGACAGGGCCTTCGAATGGCTACACCTTC
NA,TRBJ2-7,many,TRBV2,CASRPPLVKVHEQYF,TGTGCCAGCAGGCCCCCACTAGTGAAGGTCCACGAGCAGTACTTC
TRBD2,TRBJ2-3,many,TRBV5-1,CASSLGSGGADTQYF,TGCGCCAGCAGCTTGGGATCGGGAGGCGCGGATACGCAGTATTTT
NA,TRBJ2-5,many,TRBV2,CASTEDEGTQYF,TGTGCCAGCACTGAGGACGAGGGGACCCAGTACTTC
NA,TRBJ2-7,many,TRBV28,CASSQGPLYSSYEQYF,TGTGCCAGCAGTCAGGGGCCCCTTTACAGCTCCTACGAGCAGTACTTC
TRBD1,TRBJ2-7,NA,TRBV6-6,CASSGGQGVYEQYF,TGTGCCAGCAGTGGCGGACAGGGCGTATACGAGCAGTACTTC
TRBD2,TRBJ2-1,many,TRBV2,CASSERGGRFF,TGTGCCAGCAGCGAGCGGGGGGGCCGTTTCTTC
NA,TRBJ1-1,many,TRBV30,CAWFGGPLNTEAFF,TGTGCCTGGTTTGGGGGACCTCTGAACACTGAAGCTTTCTTT
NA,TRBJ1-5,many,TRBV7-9,CASSRDSNQPQHF,TGTGCCAGCAGCAGGGACAGCAATCAGCCCCAGCATTTT
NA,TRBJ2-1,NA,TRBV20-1,CSAREGNSEQFF,TGCAGTGCCCGGGAAGGCAATAGTGAGCAGTTCTTC
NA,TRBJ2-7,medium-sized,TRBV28,CASALWGHARYEQYF,TGTGCCAGCGCCCTTTGGGGCCACGCCCGCTACGAGCAGTACTTC
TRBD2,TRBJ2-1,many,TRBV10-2,CASSARGVAGASSYNEQFF,TGCGCCAGCAGCGCCAGAGGCGTAGCGGGGGCAAGCTCCTACAATGAGCAGTTCTTC
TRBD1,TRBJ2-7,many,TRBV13,CASSLGGQAGYEQYF,TGTGCCAGCAGCTTGGGGGGACAGGCGGGATACGAGCAGTACTTC
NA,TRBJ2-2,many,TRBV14,CASSQQGVAGELFF,TGTGCCAGCAGCCAACAAGGGGTCGCCGGGGAGCTGTTTTTT
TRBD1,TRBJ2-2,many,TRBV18,CASSPPWTGGGPGELFF,TGTGCCAGCTCACCACCATGGACAGGGGGCGGCCCCGGGGAGCTGTTTTTT
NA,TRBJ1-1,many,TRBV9,CASSVAGMNTEAFF,TGTGCCAGCAGCGTAGCGGGGATGAACACTGAAGCTTTCTTT
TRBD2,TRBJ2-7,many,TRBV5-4,CASSQKSGSLYEQYF,TGTGCCAGCAGCCAGAAGAGCGGGAGTCTTTACGAGCAGTACTTC
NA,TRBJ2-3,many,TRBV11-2,CASSLSGRDTQYF,TGTGCCAGCAGCCTATCCGGGAGAGATACGCAGTATTTT
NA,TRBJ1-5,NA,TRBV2,CASSEVGGQPQHF,TGTGCCAGCAGTGAAGTAGGCGGACAGCCCCAGCATTTT
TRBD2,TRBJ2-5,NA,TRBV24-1,CASGLAGVETQYF,TGTGCCAGCGGACTAGCGGGAGTGGAGACCCAGTACTTC
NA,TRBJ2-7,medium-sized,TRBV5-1,CASSSILFTREGQYF,TGCGCCAGCAGCTCGATACTATTTACACGAGAGGGGCAGTACTTC
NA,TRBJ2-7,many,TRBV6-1,CASRTMGRDFGQYF,TGTGCCAGCAGGACAATGGGACGGGACTTCGGGCAGTACTTC
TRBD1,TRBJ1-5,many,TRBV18,CASSQGRGNQPQHF,TGTGCCAGTTCACAGGGGAGAGGCAATCAGCCCCAGCATTTT
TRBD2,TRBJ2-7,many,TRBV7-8,CASSSGGGTSYEQYF,TGTGCCAGCAGTTCGGGGGGGGGGACCTCCTACGAGCAGTACTTC
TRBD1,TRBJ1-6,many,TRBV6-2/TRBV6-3,CASMTGPNSPLHF,TGTGCCAGTATGACAGGGCCGAATTCACCCCTCCACTTT
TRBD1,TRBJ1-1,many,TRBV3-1,CASSLQGGHTEAFF,TGTGCCAGCAGCCTACAGGGGGGCCACACTGAAGCTTTCTTT
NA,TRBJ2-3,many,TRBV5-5,CASSAPGTSTDTQYF,TGTGCCAGCAGCGCCCCCGGGACTAGCACAGATACGCAGTATTTT
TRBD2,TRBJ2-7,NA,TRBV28,CASSPRTSGNGAEQYF,TGTGCCAGCAGCCCCCGGACTAGCGGGAACGGCGCCGAGCAGTACTTC
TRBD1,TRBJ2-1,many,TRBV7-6,CASSLASGTGHNEQFF,TGTGCCAGCAGCTTAGCGTCCGGGACAGGGCATAATGAGCAGTTCTTC
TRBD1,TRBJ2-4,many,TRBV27,CASSLGRQGVGKNIQYF,TGTGCCAGCAGTCTAGGGAGACAGGGGGTTGGGAAAAACATTCAGTACTTC
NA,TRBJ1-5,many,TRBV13,CASSYGGREGVQPQHF,TGTGCCAGCAGCTATGGGGGGAGGGAGGGAGTCCAGCCCCAGCATTTT
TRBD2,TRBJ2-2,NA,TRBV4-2,CASSQAASGNTGELFF,TGTGCCAGCAGCCAAGCGGCTAGCGGTAACACCGGGGAGCTGTTTTTT
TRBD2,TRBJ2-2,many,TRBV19,CASSPVGLAGAATGELFF,TGTGCCAGTAGTCCCGTGGGACTAGCGGGAGCTGCCACCGGGGAGCTGTTTTTT
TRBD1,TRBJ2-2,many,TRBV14,CASSQTGSNTGELFF,TGTGCCAGCAGTCAGACAGGGTCGAACACCGGGGAGCTGTTTTTT
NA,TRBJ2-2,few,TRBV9,CASSGLPLNTGELFFF,NA
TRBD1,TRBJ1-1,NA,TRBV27,CASSSPGGYTEAFF,TGTGCCAGCAGTTCCCCAGGGGGTTACACTGAAGCTTTCTTT
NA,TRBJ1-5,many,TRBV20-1,CSARVGASNQPQHF,TGCAGTGCTAGAGTGGGGGCTAGCAATCAGCCCCAGCATTTT
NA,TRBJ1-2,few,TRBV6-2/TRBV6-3,CASTPGVGINYNGYTF,TGTGCCAGCACCCCAGGGGTAGGGATAAATTATAATGGCTACACCTTC
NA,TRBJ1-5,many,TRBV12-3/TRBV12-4,CASSPGAGYQPQHF,TGTGCCAGCAGTCCCGGGGCGGGCTATCAGCCCCAGCATTTT